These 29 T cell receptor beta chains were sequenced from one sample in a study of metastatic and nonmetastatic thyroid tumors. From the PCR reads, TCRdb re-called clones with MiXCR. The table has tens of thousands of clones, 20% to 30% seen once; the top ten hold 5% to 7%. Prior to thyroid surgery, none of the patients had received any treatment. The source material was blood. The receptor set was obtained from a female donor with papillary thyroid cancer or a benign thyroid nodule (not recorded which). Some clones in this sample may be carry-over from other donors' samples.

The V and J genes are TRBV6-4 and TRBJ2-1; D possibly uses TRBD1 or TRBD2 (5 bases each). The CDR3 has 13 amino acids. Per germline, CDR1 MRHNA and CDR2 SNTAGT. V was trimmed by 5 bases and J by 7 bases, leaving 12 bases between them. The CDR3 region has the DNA TGTGCCAGCAGTACCGGGACGGAAAATGAGCAGTTCTTC. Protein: CASSTGTENEQFF.

Written as DNA, the CDR3 is TGTGCCAGCAGCCAAGAATCCGGGAGGGGAAGCATTCAGTACTTC. Its translation is CASSQESGRGSIQYF. The chain uses TRBV4-2 and TRBJ2-4; 8 positions agree with TRBD2. Germline V CDR1 and CDR2: LGHNA, YNFKEQ. The junction had 7 bases not matched to a gene; V was cut back by 0 bases and J by 9 bases. The CDR3 totals 15 residues.

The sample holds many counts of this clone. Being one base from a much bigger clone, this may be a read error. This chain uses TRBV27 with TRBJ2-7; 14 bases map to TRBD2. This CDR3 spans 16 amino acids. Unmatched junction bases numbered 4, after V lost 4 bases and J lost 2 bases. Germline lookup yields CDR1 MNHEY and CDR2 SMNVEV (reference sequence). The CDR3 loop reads CASSSETSGRAYEQYF. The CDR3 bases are TGTGCCAGCAGTTCTGAGACTAGCGGGAGGGCCTACGAGCAGTACTTC.

The CDR3 nucleotides read TGTGCCTGGAGTGGAGGAACTAACACCGGGGAGCTGTTTTTT. It yields the protein CAWSGGTNTGELFF. The gene calls are TRBV30 and TRBJ2-2; D is unclear. The CDR3 length is 14 residues. Per the germline V gene, CDR1 is GTSNPN and CDR2 is SVGIG (reference sequence). The V and J ends lost 1 base and 2 bases respectively, with 8 bases between them.

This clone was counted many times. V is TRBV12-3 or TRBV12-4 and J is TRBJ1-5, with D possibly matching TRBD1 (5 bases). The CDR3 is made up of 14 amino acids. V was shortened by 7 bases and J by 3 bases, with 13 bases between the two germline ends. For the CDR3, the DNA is TGTGCCAGCACCCAAACTGGGGCCAATCAGCCCCAGCATTTT. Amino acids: CASTQTGANQPQHF.

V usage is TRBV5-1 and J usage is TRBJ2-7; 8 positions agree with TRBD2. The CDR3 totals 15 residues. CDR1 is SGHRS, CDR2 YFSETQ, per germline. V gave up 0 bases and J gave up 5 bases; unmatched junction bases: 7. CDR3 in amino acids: CASSLGGTRAHEQYF. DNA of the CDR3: TGCGCCAGCAGCTTGGGAGGGACTAGGGCCCACGAGCAGTACTTC. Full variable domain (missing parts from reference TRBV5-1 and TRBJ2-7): KAGVTQTPRYLIKTRGQQVTLSCSPISGHRSVSWYQQTPGQGLQFLFEYFSETQRNKGNFPGRFSGRQFSNSRSEMNVSTLELGDSALYLCASSLGGTRAHEQYFGPGTRLTVT.

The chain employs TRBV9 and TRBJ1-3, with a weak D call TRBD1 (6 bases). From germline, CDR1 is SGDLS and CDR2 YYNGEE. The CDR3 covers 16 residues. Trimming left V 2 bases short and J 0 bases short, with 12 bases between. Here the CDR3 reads CASSVSTGLSGNTIYF. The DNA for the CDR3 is TGTGCCAGCAGCGTGTCCACAGGGCTCTCTGGAAACACCATATATTTT.

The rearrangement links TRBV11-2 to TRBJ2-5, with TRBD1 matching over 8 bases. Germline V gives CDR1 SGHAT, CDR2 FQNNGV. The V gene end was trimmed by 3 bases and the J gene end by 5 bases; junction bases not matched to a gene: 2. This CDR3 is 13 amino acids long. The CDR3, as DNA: TGTGCCAGCAGCTTGAACAGGGGGGAGACCCAGTACTTC. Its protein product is CASSLNRGETQYF. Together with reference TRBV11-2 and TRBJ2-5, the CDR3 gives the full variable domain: EAGVAQSPRYKIIEKRQSVAFWCNPISGHATLYWYQQILGQGPKLLIQFQNNGVVDDSQLPKDRFSAERLKGVDSTLKIQPAKLEDSAVYLCASSLNRGETQYFGPGTRLLVL.

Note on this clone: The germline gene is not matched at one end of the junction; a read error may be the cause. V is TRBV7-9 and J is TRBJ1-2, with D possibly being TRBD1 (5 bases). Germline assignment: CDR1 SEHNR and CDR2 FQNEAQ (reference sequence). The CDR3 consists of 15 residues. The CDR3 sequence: CASSFTASRGYCYTF. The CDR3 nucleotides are TGTGCCAGCAGCTTTACGGCCTCAAGGGGCTATTGCTACACCTTC.

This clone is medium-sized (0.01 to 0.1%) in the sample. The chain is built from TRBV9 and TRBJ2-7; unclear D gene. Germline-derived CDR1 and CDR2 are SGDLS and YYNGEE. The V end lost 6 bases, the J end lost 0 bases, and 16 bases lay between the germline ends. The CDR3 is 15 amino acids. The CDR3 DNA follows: TGTGCCAGCACCAAGGGCCAGGAGAGCTCCTACGAGCAGTACTTC. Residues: CASTKGQESSYEQYF.

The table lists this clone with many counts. The DNA of the CDR3 is TGTGCCAGCAGCTTAGCAGGCAGGGGAGAGACCCAGTACTTC. As protein: CASSLAGRGETQYF. The chain has TRBV7-9 and TRBJ2-5, with D perhaps matching TRBD1 (6 bases). Trimming took off 0 bases at V and 4 bases at J, with 9 bases between the two ends. Germline CDR1 SEHNR, CDR2 FQNEAQ (reference sequence). The CDR3 totals 14 residues.

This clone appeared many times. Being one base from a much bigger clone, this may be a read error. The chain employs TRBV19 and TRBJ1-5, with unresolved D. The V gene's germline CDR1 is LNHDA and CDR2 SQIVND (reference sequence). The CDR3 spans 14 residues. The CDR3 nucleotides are TGTGCCAATAGTATAGGGTTTGGCAATCAGCCCCAGCATTTT. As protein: CANSIGFGNQPQHF.

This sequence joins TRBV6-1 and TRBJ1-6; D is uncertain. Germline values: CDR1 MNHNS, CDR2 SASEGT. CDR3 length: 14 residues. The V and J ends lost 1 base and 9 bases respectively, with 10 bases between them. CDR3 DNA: TGTGCCAGCAGTGAAGTCAGTTCGGGTTCACCCCTCCACTTT. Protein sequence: CASSEVSSGSPLHF.

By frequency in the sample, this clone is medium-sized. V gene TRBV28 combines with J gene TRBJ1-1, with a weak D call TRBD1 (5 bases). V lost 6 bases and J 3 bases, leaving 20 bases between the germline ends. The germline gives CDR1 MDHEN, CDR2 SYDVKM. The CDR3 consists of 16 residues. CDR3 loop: CASRKQPRVGDTEAFF. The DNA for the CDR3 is TGTGCCAGCAGAAAACAACCCAGGGTCGGGGACACTGAAGCTTTCTTT.

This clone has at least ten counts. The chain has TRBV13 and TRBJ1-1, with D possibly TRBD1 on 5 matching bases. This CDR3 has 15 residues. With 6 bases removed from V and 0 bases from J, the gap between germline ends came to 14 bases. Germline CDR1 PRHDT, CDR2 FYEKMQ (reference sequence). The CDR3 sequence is CASRVRGGMNTEAFF. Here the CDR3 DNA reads TGTGCCAGCAGGGTTCGGGGGGGGATGAACACTGAAGCTTTCTTT.

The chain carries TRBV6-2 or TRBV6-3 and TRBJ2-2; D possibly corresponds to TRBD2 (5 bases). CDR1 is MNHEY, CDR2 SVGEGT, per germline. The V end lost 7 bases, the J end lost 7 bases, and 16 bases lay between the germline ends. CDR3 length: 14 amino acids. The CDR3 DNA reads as TGTGCCAGCACCCCGACAATCGGGATCGGGGAGCTGTTTTTT. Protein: CASTPTIGIGELFF.

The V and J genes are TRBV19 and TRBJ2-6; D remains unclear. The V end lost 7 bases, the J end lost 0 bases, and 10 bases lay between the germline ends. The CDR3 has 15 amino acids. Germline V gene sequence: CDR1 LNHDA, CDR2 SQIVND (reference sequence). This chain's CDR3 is CASTRVVSGANVLTF. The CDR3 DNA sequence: TGTGCCAGTACTAGAGTGGTCTCTGGGGCCAACGTCCTGACTTTC.

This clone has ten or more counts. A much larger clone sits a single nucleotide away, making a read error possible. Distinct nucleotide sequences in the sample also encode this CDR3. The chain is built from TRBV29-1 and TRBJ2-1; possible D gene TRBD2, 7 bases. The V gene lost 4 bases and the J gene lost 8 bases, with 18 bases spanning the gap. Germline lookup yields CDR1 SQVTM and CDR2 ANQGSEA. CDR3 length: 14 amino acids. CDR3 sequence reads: CSVVGGGSTHEQFF. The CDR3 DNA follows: TGCAGCGTTGTCGGGGGCGGGAGTACACATGAGCAGTTCTTC.

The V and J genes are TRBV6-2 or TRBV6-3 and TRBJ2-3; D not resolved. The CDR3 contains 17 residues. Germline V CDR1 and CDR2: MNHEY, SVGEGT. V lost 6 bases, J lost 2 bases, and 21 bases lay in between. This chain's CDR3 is CASSSSVQPILTDTQYF. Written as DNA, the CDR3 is TGTGCCAGCAGCTCGAGCGTGCAGCCCATCCTCACAGATACGCAGTATTTT.

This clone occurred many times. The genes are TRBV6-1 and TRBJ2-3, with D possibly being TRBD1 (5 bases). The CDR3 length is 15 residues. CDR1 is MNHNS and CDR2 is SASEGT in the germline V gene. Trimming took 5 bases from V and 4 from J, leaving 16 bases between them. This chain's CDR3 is CASSLLQGRADTQYF. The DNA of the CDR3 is TGTGCCAGCAGTTTGCTCCAGGGCCGTGCAGATACGCAGTATTTT.

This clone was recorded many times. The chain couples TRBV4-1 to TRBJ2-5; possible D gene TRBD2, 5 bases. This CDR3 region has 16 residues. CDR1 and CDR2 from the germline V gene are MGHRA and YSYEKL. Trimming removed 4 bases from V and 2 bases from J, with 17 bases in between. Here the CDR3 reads CASSLSTADTQETQYF. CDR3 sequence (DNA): TGCGCCAGCAGCCTTTCTACAGCGGATACACAAGAGACCCAGTACTTC.

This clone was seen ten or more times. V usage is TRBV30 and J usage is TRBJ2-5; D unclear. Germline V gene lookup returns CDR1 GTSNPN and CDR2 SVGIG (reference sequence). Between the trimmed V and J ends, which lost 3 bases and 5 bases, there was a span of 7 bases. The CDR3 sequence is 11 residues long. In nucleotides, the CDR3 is TGTGCCTGGAGAGGAGCCGAGACCCAGTACTTC. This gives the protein CAWRGAETQYF.

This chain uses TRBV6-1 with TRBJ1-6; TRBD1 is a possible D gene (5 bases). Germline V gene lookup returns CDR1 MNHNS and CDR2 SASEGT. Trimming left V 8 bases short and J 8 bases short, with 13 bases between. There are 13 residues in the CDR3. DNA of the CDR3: TGTGCCAGCGGGCTGGGGGAGCATTCACCCCTCCACTTT. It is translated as CASGLGEHSPLHF.

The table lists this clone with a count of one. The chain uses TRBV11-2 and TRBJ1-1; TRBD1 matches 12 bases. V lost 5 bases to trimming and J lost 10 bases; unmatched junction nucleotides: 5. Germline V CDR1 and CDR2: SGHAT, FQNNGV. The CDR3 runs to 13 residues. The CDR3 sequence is CASSGWDRGLAFF. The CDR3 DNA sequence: TGTGCCAGCAGCGGGTGGGACAGGGGGCTAGCTTTCTTT.

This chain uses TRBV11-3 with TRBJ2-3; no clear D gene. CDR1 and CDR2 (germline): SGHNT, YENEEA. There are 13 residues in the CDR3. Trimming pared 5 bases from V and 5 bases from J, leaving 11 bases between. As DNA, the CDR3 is TGTGCCAGCAGCCTCACCCCGGGAGATACGCAGTATTTT. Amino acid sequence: CASSLTPGDTQYF.

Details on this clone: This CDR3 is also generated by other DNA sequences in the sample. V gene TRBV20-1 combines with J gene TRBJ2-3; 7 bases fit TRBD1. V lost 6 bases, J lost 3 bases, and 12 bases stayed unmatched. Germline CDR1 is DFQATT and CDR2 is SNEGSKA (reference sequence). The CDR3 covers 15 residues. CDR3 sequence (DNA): TGCAGTGCACCCGTCCGGGACAGACTTACAGATACGCAGTATTTT. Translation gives CSAPVRDRLTDTQYF.

The CDR3 nucleotides are TGTGCCAGCAGTTTGAGGGGGGCAAACTACGAGCAGTACTTC. Translation: CASSLRGANYEQYF. The chain employs TRBV12-3 or TRBV12-4 and TRBJ2-7; D tentatively reads TRBD1 or TRBD2 (6 bases each). With 3 bases removed from V and 3 bases from J, the gap between germline ends came to 12 bases. There are 14 residues in the CDR3.

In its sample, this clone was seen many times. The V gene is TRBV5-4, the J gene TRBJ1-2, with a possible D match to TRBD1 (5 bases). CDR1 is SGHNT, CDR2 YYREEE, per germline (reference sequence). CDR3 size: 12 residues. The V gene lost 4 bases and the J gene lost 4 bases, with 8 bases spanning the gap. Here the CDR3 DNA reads TGTGCCAGCAGCCCCGGGACCTATGGCTACACCTTC. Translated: CASSPGTYGYTF. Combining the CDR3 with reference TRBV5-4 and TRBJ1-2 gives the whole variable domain ETGVTQSPTHLIKTRGQQVTLRCSSQSGHNTVSWYQQALGQGPQFIFQYYREEENGRGNFPPRFSGLQFPNYSSELNVNALELDDSALYLCASSPGTYGYTFGSGTRLTVV.

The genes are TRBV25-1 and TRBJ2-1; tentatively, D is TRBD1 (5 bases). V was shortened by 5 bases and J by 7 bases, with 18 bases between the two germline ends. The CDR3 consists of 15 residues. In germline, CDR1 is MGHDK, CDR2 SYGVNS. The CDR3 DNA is TGTGCCAGCAGTCCAAGACGAAAGGGGTCGAATGAGCAGTTCTTC. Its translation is CASSPRRKGSNEQFF.